The 24 T cell receptor beta chains listed next were all sequenced from one sample in a study of shared T cell receptors in the human thymus. Repertoires were generated with immunoSEQ multiplex PCR, while TCRdb's copy carries only in-frame clones and drops some. The top ten hold about 0.013% of the sample, which has under 700,000 clones, around 78% seen once. This same sample was also taken into another study, of human thymus T cells.

Source material: thymocytes. These receptors originate from a boy under three years old with a congenital heart defect.

The chain is built from TRBV27 and TRBJ2-7; no definite D call. Trimming removed 8 bases from V and 4 bases from J, with 12 bases in between. The CDR3 length is 12 residues. Per the germline V gene, CDR1 is MNHEY and CDR2 is SMNVEV (reference sequence). The CDR3 bases are TGTGCCAGCGGTGATGGGCCGTACGAGCAGTACTTC. It encodes CASGDGPYEQYF.

This chain connects TRBV5-1 to TRBJ2-1; D uncertain. This CDR3 is 17 amino acids long. Germline V gene sequence: CDR1 SGHRS, CDR2 YFSETQ. V was trimmed by 0 bases and J by 0 bases, leaving 13 bases between them. This CDR3 is CASSLEVAPSSYNEQFF. For the CDR3, the DNA is TGCGCCAGCAGCTTGGAAGTAGCTCCGAGCTCCTACAATGAGCAGTTCTTC.

This clone was seen more than once but under ten times. V and J are TRBV5-6 and TRBJ2-5, with 13 bases lining up with TRBD2. V shed 4 bases and J 2 bases; nucleotides not matched to a gene: 5. Germline V gives CDR1 SGHDT, CDR2 YYEEEE. The CDR3 spans 16 residues. The CDR3 sequence is CASSLRTSGRQETQYF. The CDR3 region has the DNA TGTGCCAGCAGCCTAAGGACTAGCGGGAGACAAGAGACCCAGTACTTC. Looking up the rest from reference TRBV5-6 and TRBJ2-5 gives the full variable domain: DAGVTQSPTHLIKTRGQQVTLRCSPKSGHDTVSWYQQALGQGPQFIFQYYEEEERQRGNFPDRFSGHQFPNYSSELNVNALLLGDSALYLCASSLRTSGRQETQYFGPGTRLLVL.

The chain couples TRBV9 to TRBJ2-5, with 11 nucleotides matching TRBD2. Germline CDR1 and CDR2: SGDLS and YYNGEE. V dropped 0 bases and J dropped 3; count of bases not matched to a gene: 1. The CDR3 contains 15 residues. The CDR3 DNA sequence: TGTGCCAGCAGCGTAGTAGCGGGAGGGAAAGAGACCCAGTACTTC. This sequence encodes CASSVVAGGKETQYF.

The CDR3 DNA reads TGTGCCAGCAGCTTAGAAATGGGACTAGTTGATACGCAGTATTTT. This encodes CASSLEMGLVDTQYF. The chain links TRBV7-9 to TRBJ2-3, with TRBD2 matching over 8 bases. Looked up from germline, CDR1 is SEHNR and CDR2 is FQNEAQ (reference sequence). This CDR3 spans 15 amino acids. With V trimmed by 1 base and J by 6 bases, 6 bases remained unmatched.

This chain uses TRBV6-1 with TRBJ1-5, with 7 bases identical to TRBD1. This CDR3 contains 14 residues. Germline V gives CDR1 MNHNS, CDR2 SASEGT. V shed 6 bases and J 0 bases; nucleotides not matched to a gene: 2. The CDR3 DNA follows: TGTGCCAGCAGCGGGACAGCTAGCAATCAGCCCCAGCATTTT. Protein sequence: CASSGTASNQPQHF.

The chain carries TRBV6-5 and TRBJ2-3, with D tentatively TRBD1 (6 bases). Germline CDR1 is MNHEY and CDR2 is SVGAGI. V dropped 0 bases and J dropped 6 bases, with 10 bases sitting between them. This CDR3 has 14 amino acids. The DNA for the CDR3 is TGTGCCAGCAGTTACTCACAGGGTTTGGATACGCAGTATTTT. It yields the protein CASSYSQGLDTQYF.

The V call is TRBV6-5, the J call TRBJ2-1; no clear D. Per germline, CDR1 MNHEY and CDR2 SVGAGI. V lost 0 bases and J lost 7, with 4 bases in between. The CDR3 consists of 12 residues. CDR3 protein: CASSYSRNEQFF. CDR3 bases: TGTGCCAGCAGTTACTCGCGGAATGAGCAGTTCTTC.

V is TRBV7-3 and J is TRBJ2-1; 11 bases match TRBD2. The J segment lost 4 bases and the V segment lost 6 bases, leaving 8 bases of the junction unmatched. This CDR3 contains 16 residues. From germline, CDR1 is SGHTA and CDR2 FQGTGA. Here the CDR3 reads CASSSLSGRGYNEQFF. Here the CDR3 DNA reads TGTGCCAGCAGTTCCCTTAGCGGGAGGGGTTACAATGAGCAGTTCTTC.

This clone showed up just a few times. This chain connects TRBV11-2 to TRBJ2-7; TRBD1 matches at 7 bases. CDR1 and CDR2 from the germline V gene are SGHAT and FQNNGV. The CDR3 runs to 13 residues. With V trimmed by 8 bases and J by 3 bases, 7 bases remained unmatched. The CDR3 DNA is TGTGCCAGCTGTGGACAGGAGATCTACGAGCAGTACTTC. Residues: CASCGQEIYEQYF.

The rearrangement joins TRBV4-1 to TRBJ2-3; D gene uncertain. V gave up 1 base and J gave up 1 base, with 12 bases separating them. Germline-derived CDR1 and CDR2 are MGHRA and YSYEKL. This CDR3 comprises 16 residues. For the CDR3, the DNA is TGCGCCAGCAGCCAAGTTGTACATCCCCGCACAGATACGCAGTATTTT. The encoded protein is CASSQVVHPRTDTQYF.

The chain recombines TRBV6-6 with TRBJ2-5; TRBD2 matches 8 bases. V gave up 7 bases and J gave up 4 bases; unmatched junction bases: 14. The CDR3 loop spans 16 amino acids. Germline values: CDR1 MNHNY, CDR2 SVGAGI (reference sequence). The DNA of the CDR3 is TGTGCCAGCAACCCCCGGGGGGGGCTCGGGGTAGAGACCCAGTACTTC. It translates to CASNPRGGLGVETQYF.

J is TRBJ2-3 and V is TRBV4-1, with D hard to call. V lost 0 bases to trimming and J lost 6 bases, with 10 bases between them. The V gene's germline CDR1 is MGHRA and CDR2 YSYEKL. This CDR3 is 14 amino acids long. CDR3 residues: CASSQETGSDTQYF. As DNA, the CDR3 is TGCGCCAGCAGCCAAGAGACCGGGTCGGATACGCAGTATTTT.

This chain uses TRBV4-3 with TRBJ1-5, with 12 bases matching TRBD1. The germline gives CDR1 LGHNA, CDR2 YSLEER. J was trimmed by 0 bases and V by 0 bases; bases with no gene match: 12. The length of the CDR3 is 21 residues. CDR3 DNA sequence: TGCGCCAGCAGCCAAGATCTCTCCCGGGACAGGGGGCGAAATAGCAATCAGCCCCAGCATTTT. Amino acids: CASSQDLSRDRGRNSNQPQHF.

This clone was observed a handful of times. This chain connects TRBV6-1 to TRBJ2-2; D not resolved. This CDR3 comprises 16 residues. The germline V gene has CDR1 MNHNS and CDR2 SASEGT. Trimming pared 3 bases from V and 0 bases from J, leaving 11 bases between. The CDR3 nucleotides read TGTGCCAGCAGTGAGGGCGACGAGACGAACACCGGGGAGCTGTTTTTT. Translated, it gives CASSEGDETNTGELFF.

The rearrangement links TRBV11-2 to TRBJ2-1, with TRBD2 identical over 16 bases. After removal of 4 bases from V and 4 bases from J, the junction contained 1 base not matched to a gene. CDR1 and CDR2 from the germline V gene are SGHAT and FQNNGV. The CDR3 spans 16 residues. CDR3 sequence reads: CASSSGLAGGYNEQFF. Here the CDR3 DNA reads TGTGCCAGCAGCTCGGGACTAGCGGGAGGGTACAATGAGCAGTTCTTC.

The rearrangement uses TRBV29-1 and TRBJ2-7; D unresolved. The V and J ends lost 6 bases and 3 bases respectively, with 15 bases between them. The CDR3 is made up of 13 amino acids. CDR1 is SQVTM, CDR2 ANQGSEA, per germline. CDR3 sequence: CSVQIFGGYEQYF. The CDR3, as DNA: TGCAGCGTGCAGATTTTCGGCGGCTACGAGCAGTACTTC.

The chain has TRBV7-7 and TRBJ2-5, with a weak D call TRBD1 (5 bases). The germline CDR1 and CDR2 sequences are SSHAT and FNYEAQ (reference sequence). Trimming removed 6 bases from V and 10 bases from J, with 21 bases in between. The length of the CDR3 is 14 residues. The CDR3 spells CASSQLQGSMDQYF. The DNA for the CDR3 is TGTGCCAGCAGTCAACTTCAGGGTTCTATGGACCAGTACTTC. The whole variable domain, filled in from reference TRBV7-7 and TRBJ2-5, reads GAGVSQSPRYKVTKRGQDVTLRCDPISSHATLYWYQQALGQGPEFLTYFNYEAQPDKSGLPSDRFSAERPEGSISTLTIQRTEQRDSAMYRCASSQLQGSMDQYFGPGTRLLVL.

This clone occurred a few times. The J gene is TRBJ1-2, the V gene TRBV30, with D perhaps TRBD1 (6 bases). The V end lost 0 bases, the J end lost 0 bases, and 29 bases lay between the germline ends. The CDR3 is 21 residues long. Germline V CDR1 and CDR2: GTSNPN, SVGIG (reference sequence). This chain's CDR3 is CAWSVRGLAWYRDTANYGYTF. For the CDR3, the DNA is TGTGCCTGGAGTGTACGAGGTCTCGCATGGTACCGGGACACTGCTAACTATGGCTACACCTTC.

The chain recombines TRBV7-6 with TRBJ2-7, with 7 bases that match TRBD2. Germline CDR1 reads SGHVS; CDR2 reads FNYEAQ. The junction had 11 bases not matched to a gene; V was cut back by 4 bases and J by 2 bases. The CDR3 covers 16 residues. The CDR3 is CASSSYLGGEAYEQYF. For the CDR3, the DNA is TGTGCCAGCAGCTCCTACTTGGGGGGGGAGGCCTACGAGCAGTACTTC.

J is TRBJ2-7 and V is TRBV14, with TRBD2 matching 11 bases. Germline values: CDR1 SGHDN, CDR2 FVKESK. There are 19 residues in the CDR3. Trimming removed 1 base from V and 6 bases from J; junction bases left unmatched: 17. DNA for the CDR3: TGTGCCAGCAGCCAAGTGGGGACTAGCGGTCGACTATTAGGGGGCGAGCAGTACTTC. This encodes CASSQVGTSGRLLGGEQYF.

This chain joins TRBV7-2 and TRBJ2-7; no reliable D call. Per the germline V gene, CDR1 is SGHTA and CDR2 is FQGNSA. The CDR3 length is 14 residues. V shed 4 bases and J shed 2 bases, with 12 bases lying between them. The CDR3 loop reads CASSSETYPYEQYF. CDR3 nucleotides: TGTGCCAGCAGCTCCGAGACATACCCCTACGAGCAGTACTTC. The variable domain in full, completed from reference TRBV7-2 and TRBJ2-7, reads GAGVSQSPSNKVTEKGKDVELRCDPISGHTALYWYRQSLGQGLEFLIYFQGNSAPDKSGLPSDRFSAERTGGSVSTLTIQRTQQEDSAVYLCASSSETYPYEQYFGPGTRLTVT.

This clone came up a few times. This chain joins TRBV5-1 and TRBJ1-1; perhaps TRBD1 as D (5 bases). CDR1 and CDR2 (germline): SGHRS, YFSETQ. Trimming removed 0 bases from V and 1 base from J, with 10 bases in between. This CDR3 region has 15 residues. The CDR3 bases are TGCGCCAGCAGCTTGGAGTCAGACAGGAACACTGAAGCTTTCTTT. Translation: CASSLESDRNTEAFF.

The gene calls are TRBV14 and TRBJ1-4; 11 nucleotides match TRBD1. Germline CDR1 and CDR2: SGHDN and FVKESK. V was clipped by 0 bases and J by 8 bases; unmatched bases: 17. The CDR3 spans 20 residues. In DNA, the CDR3 is TGTGCCAGCAGCCAAGAGGGGACGGACAGGGGGCGCGAGGTAGAAGAAAAACTGTTTTTT. Translation: CASSQEGTDRGREVEEKLFF. Based on the CDR3 plus reference TRBV14 and TRBJ1-4, the full variable domain is EAGVTQFPSHSVIEKGQTVTLRCDPISGHDNLYWYRRVMGKEIKFLLHFVKESKQDESGMPNNRFLAERTGGTYSTLKVQPAELEDSGVYFCASSQEGTDRGREVEEKLFFGSGTQLSVL.